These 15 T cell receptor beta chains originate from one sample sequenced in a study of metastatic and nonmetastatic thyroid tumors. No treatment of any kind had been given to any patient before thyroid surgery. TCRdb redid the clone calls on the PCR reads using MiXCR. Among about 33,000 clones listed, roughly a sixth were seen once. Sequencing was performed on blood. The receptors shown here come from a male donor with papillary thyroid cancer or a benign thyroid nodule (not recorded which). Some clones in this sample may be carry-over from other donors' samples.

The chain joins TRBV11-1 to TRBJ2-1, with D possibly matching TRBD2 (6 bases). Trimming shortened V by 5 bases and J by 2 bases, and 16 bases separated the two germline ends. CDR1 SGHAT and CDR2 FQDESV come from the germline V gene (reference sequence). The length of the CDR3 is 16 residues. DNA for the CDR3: TGTGCCAGCAGCCCCTCATATAGCGGAACCTACAATGAGCAGTTCTTC. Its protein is CASSPSYSGTYNEQFF. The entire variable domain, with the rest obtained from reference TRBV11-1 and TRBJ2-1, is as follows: EAEVAQSPRYKITEKSQAVAFWCDPISGHATLYWYRQILGQGPELLVQFQDESVVDDSQLPKDRFSAERLKGVDSTLKIQPAELGDSAMYLCASSPSYSGTYNEQFFGPGTRLTVL.

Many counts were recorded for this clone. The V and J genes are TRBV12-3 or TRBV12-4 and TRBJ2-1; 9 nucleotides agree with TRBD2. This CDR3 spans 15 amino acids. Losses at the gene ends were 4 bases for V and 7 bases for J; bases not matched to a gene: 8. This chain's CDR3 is CASSSMAGGPNEQFF. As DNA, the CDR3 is TGTGCCAGCAGTTCTATGGCGGGGGGGCCGAATGAGCAGTTCTTC.

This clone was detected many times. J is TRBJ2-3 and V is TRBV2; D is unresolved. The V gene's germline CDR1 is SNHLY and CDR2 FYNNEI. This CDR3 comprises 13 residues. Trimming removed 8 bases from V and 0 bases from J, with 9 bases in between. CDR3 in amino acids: CASQVGSTDTQYF. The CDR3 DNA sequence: TGTGCCAGCCAGGTGGGGAGCACAGATACGCAGTATTTT.

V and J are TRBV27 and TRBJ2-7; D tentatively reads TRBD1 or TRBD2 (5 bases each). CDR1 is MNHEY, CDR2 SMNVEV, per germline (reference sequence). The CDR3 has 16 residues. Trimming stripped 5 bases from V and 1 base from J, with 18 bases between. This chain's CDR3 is CASSPGTEGSSYEQYF. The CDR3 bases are TGTGCCAGCAGTCCAGGGACCGAGGGAAGTTCCTACGAGCAGTACTTC.

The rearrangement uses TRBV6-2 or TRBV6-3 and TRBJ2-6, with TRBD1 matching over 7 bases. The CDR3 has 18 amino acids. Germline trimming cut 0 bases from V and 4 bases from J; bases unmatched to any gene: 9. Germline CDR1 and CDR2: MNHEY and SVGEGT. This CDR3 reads CASSYSKTGAAGANVLTF. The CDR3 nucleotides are TGTGCCAGCAGTTACTCGAAAACAGGGGCGGCCGGGGCCAACGTCCTGACTTTC.

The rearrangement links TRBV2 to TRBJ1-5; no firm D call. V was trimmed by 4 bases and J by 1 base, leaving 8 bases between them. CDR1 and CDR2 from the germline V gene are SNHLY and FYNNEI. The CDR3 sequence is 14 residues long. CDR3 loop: CASSGTMSNQPQHF. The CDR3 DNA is TGTGCCAGCAGTGGGACGATGAGCAATCAGCCCCAGCATTTT.

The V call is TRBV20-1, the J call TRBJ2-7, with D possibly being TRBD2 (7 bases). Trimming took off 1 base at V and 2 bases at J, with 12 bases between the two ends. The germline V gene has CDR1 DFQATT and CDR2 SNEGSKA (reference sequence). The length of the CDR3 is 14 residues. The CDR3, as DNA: TGCAGTGCTAGAGGGGGGGGCAGCGCCTACGAGCAGTACTTC. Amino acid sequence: CSARGGGSAYEQYF.

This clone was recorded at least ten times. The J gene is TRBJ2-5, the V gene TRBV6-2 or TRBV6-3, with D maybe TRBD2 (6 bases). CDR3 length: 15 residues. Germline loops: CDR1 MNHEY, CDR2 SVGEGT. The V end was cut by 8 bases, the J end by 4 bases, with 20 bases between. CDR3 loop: CASASVGGILETQYF. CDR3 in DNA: TGTGCCAGCGCAAGTGTGGGAGGCATCTTAGAGACCCAGTACTTC.

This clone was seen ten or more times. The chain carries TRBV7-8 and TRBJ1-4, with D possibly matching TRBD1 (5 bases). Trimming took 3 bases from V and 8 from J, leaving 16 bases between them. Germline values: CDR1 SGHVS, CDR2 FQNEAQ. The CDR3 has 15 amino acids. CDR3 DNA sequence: TGTGCCAGCAGCTTCCTGTTCGGGGGAGGGGAAAAACTGTTTTTT. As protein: CASSFLFGGGEKLFF.

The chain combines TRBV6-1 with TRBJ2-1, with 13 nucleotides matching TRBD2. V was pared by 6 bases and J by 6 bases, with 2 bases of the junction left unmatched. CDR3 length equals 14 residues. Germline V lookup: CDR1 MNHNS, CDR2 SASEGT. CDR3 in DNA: TGTGCCAGCAGCACTAGCGGGGGGGCCAATGAGCAGTTCTTC. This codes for CASSTSGGANEQFF.

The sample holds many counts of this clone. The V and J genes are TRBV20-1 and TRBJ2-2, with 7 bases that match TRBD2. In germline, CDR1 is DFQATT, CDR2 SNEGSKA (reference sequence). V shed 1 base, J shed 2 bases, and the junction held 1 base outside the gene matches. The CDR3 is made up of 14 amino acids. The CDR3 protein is CSARAGGNTGELFF. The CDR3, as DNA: TGCAGTGCTAGAGCGGGAGGAAACACCGGGGAGCTGTTTTTT.

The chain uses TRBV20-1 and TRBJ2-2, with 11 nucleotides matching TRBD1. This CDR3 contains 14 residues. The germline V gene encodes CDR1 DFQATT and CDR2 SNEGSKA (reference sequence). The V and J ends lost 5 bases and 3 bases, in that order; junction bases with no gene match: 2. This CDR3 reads CSARDRGDTGELFF. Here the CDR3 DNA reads TGCAGTGCTCGGGACAGGGGGGACACCGGGGAGCTGTTTTTT.

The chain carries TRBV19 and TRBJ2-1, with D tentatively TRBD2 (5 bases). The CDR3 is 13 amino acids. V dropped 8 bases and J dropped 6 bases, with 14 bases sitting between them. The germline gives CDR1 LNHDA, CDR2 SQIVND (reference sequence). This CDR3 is CASSHRGGNEQFF. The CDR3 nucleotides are TGTGCCAGTTCCCACCGAGGAGGCAATGAGCAGTTCTTC.

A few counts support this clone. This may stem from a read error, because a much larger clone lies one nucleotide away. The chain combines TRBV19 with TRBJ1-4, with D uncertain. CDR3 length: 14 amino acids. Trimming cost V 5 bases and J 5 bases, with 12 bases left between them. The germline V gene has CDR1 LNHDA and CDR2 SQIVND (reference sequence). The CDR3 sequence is CASSAVLPNEKLFF. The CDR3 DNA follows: TGTGCCAGTAGTGCGGTACTGCCGAATGAAAAACTGTTTTTT.

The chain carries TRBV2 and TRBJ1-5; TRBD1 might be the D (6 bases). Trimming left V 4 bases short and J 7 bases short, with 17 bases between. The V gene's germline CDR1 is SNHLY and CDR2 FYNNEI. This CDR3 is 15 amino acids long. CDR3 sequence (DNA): TGTGCCAGCAGTGGAGCTTCACAGGGTGGGCAGCCCCAGCATTTT. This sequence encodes CASSGASQGGQPQHF.